The 27 T cell receptor beta chains reported below all come from one sample, sequenced in a study of T cell responses to AZD1222 COVID-19 vaccine. Only in-frame clones appear in the TCRdb table, and some are missing; sequencing was by immunoSEQ multiplex PCR. The profile shows under 200,000 clones, around 92% of them singletons. The starting material was peripheral blood, obtained on day 0 of MenACWY control vaccination. These receptors all come from an adult in good health.

The chain uses TRBV30 and TRBJ2-1; D gene unclear. CDR1 is GTSNPN and CDR2 is SVGIG in the germline V gene (reference sequence). The V end was cut by 2 bases, the J end by 8 bases, with 10 bases between. The CDR3 sequence is 12 residues long. In DNA, the CDR3 is TGTGCCTGGAGTCGCCTAGTAGATGAGCAGTTCTTC. It codes for CAWSRLVDEQFF. The entire variable domain, with the rest obtained from reference TRBV30 and TRBJ2-1, is as follows: SQTIHQWPATLVQPVGSPLSLECTVEGTSNPNLYWYRQAAGRGLQLLFYSVGIGQISSEVPQNLSASRPQDRQFILSSKKLLLSDSGFYLCAWSRLVDEQFFGPGTRLTVL.

This clone was seen more than once but under ten times. CDR3 amino acids: CASSLADQLQETQYF. CDR3 in DNA: TGTGCCAGCAGCTTAGCGGATCAACTCCAAGAGACCCAGTACTTC. The chain is built from TRBV7-8 and TRBJ2-5, with no clear D. Germline V lookup: CDR1 SGHVS, CDR2 FQNEAQ. V lost 0 bases, J lost 1 base, and 9 bases lay in between. The CDR3 is 15 residues long.

This sequence joins TRBV7-2 and TRBJ2-1; 14 nucleotides align to TRBD2. Per germline, CDR1 SGHTA and CDR2 FQGNSA. V lost 4 bases and J lost 9; bases outside the gene matches: 5. The CDR3 contains 15 residues. The CDR3 bases are TGTGCCAGCAGCTCTAGACTAGCGGGAGGGTTTGAGCAGTTCTTC. Protein: CASSSRLAGGFEQFF.

The rearrangement joins TRBV7-2 to TRBJ1-1; D uncertain. The CDR3 totals 13 residues. V lost 3 bases and J 0 bases, leaving 5 bases between the germline ends. CDR1 is SGHTA, CDR2 FQGNSA, per germline. The CDR3 sequence is CASSLYMNTEAFF. The CDR3 bases are TGTGCCAGCAGCTTGTACATGAACACTGAAGCTTTCTTT.

V and J are TRBV7-2 and TRBJ1-6; D is uncertain. The CDR3 has 15 amino acids. The germline CDR1 and CDR2 sequences are SGHTA and FQGNSA. The V gene lost 5 bases and the J gene lost 5 bases, with 13 bases spanning the gap. CDR3 DNA: TGTGCCAGCAGCCCCTGGACGGGAAATAATTCACCCCTCCACTTT. This sequence encodes CASSPWTGNNSPLHF. Looking up the rest from reference TRBV7-2 and TRBJ1-6 gives the full variable domain: GAGVSQSPSNKVTEKGKDVELRCDPISGHTALYWYRQSLGQGLEFLIYFQGNSAPDKSGLPSDRFSAERTGGSVSTLTIQRTQQEDSAVYLCASSPWTGNNSPLHFGNGTRLTVT.

The chain links TRBV30 to TRBJ2-7; D unclear. CDR3 length: 14 residues. The germline gives CDR1 GTSNPN, CDR2 SVGIG (reference sequence). Trimming removed 0 bases from V and 2 bases from J, with 11 bases in between. The CDR3 region has the DNA TGTGCCTGGAGTGTACCTACATTCGCCTACGAGCAGTACTTC. Its protein product is CAWSVPTFAYEQYF.

This chain connects TRBV28 to TRBJ2-7; a possible D gene is TRBD1 (5 bases). Germline V gene lookup returns CDR1 MDHEN and CDR2 SYDVKM. This CDR3 has 12 residues. V lost 6 bases and J 3 bases, leaving 9 bases between the germline ends. CDR3 loop: CASRQAGYEQYF. In DNA, the CDR3 is TGTGCCAGCAGACAGGCTGGCTACGAGCAGTACTTC.

For this clone: The same CDR3 is also encoded by other DNA sequences in this sample. The J gene is TRBJ2-1, the V gene TRBV19, with D hard to call. Between the trimmed V and J ends, which lost 1 base and 7 bases, there was a span of 8 bases. The CDR3 covers 13 residues. The germline gives CDR1 LNHDA, CDR2 SQIVND (reference sequence). The CDR3 DNA reads as TGTGCCAGTAGTATAGGCGGTCGAAATGAGCAGTTCTTC. It yields the protein CASSIGGRNEQFF. The full variable domain, rest sourced from reference TRBV19 and TRBJ2-1, is DGGITQSPKYLFRKEGQNVTLSCEQNLNHDAMYWYRQDPGQGLRLIYYSQIVNDFQKGDIAEGYSVSREKKESFPLTVTSAQKNPTAFYLCASSIGGRNEQFFGPGTRLTVL.

The genes are TRBV15 and TRBJ1-6; weak D call: TRBD1 (5 bases). V shed 8 bases and J shed 8 bases, with 16 bases lying between them. The CDR3 covers 14 residues. In germline, CDR1 is LNHNV, CDR2 YYDKDF (reference sequence). Here the CDR3 DNA reads TGTGCCACCGCGGAGGGGCGGGACCATTCACCCCTCCACTTT. Its protein product is CATAEGRDHSPLHF.

This chain uses TRBV9 with TRBJ1-2; TRBD1 matches 8 bases. From germline, CDR1 is SGDLS and CDR2 YYNGEE. The CDR3 contains 14 residues. V dropped 2 bases and J dropped 7; count of bases not matched to a gene: 7. The CDR3 DNA follows: TGTGCCAGCAGCGTGACACCAGGGGGCGGTGGCTACACCTTC. This sequence encodes CASSVTPGGGGYTF.

V usage is TRBV18 and J usage is TRBJ1-1; 10 bases align to TRBD1. Per the germline V gene, CDR1 is KGHSH and CDR2 is LQKENI. J lost 8 bases, V lost 6 bases, and 9 bases had no gene match. This CDR3 has 14 amino acids. The CDR3 nucleotides are TGTGCCAGCTCTCCCCAGACAGGGGGCAGGGAAGCTTTCTTT. Translating gives CASSPQTGGREAFF.

The V and J genes are TRBV6-5 and TRBJ1-4; unclear D gene. Germline V gives CDR1 MNHEY, CDR2 SVGAGI. Trimming removed 4 bases at V and 0 bases at J, with 9 bases between. The CDR3 covers 15 residues. CDR3 bases: TGTGCCAGCAGTTTCACCGACGCAACTAATGAAAAACTGTTTTTT. Translation gives CASSFTDATNEKLFF.

V is TRBV7-2 and J is TRBJ1-3; D is unresolved. Germline V gene data show CDR1 as SGHTA and CDR2 as FQGNSA. This CDR3 has 14 amino acids. Trimming took off 1 base at V and 4 bases at J, with 8 bases between the two ends. The CDR3 is CASSLDLGGNTIYF. CDR3 nucleotide sequence: TGTGCCAGCAGCTTAGATCTCGGGGGAAACACCATATATTTT.

This chain connects TRBV9 to TRBJ2-1; 9 bases agree with TRBD1. Looked up from germline, CDR1 is SGDLS and CDR2 is YYNGEE. J lost 7 bases, V lost 0 bases, and 5 bases had no gene match. The CDR3 has 15 amino acids. The CDR3 DNA sequence: TGTGCCAGCAGCGTAGGTGGACAGGGGACGAATGAGCAGTTCTTC. Its protein is CASSVGGQGTNEQFF.

The genes are TRBV7-2 and TRBJ1-2; D not certain. The CDR3 totals 14 residues. CDR1 is SGHTA, CDR2 FQGNSA, per germline. The V and J ends lost 0 bases and 7 bases respectively, with 12 bases between them. Here the CDR3 DNA reads TGTGCCAGCAGCTTAGCGAAGGCCGGGGTTGGCTACACCTTC. It translates to CASSLAKAGVGYTF.

The chain combines TRBV5-5 with TRBJ1-2; 7 nucleotides agree with TRBD1. Germline-derived CDR1 and CDR2 are SGHKS and YYEKEE (reference sequence). With V trimmed by 0 bases and J by 0 bases, 5 bases remained unmatched. This CDR3 spans 16 amino acids. The DNA of the CDR3 is TGTGCCAGCAGCTTGGGCGGACAGGCATCTAACTATGGCTACACCTTC. Translating gives CASSLGGQASNYGYTF.

The chain uses TRBV24-1 and TRBJ2-2; D may be TRBD1 (5 bases). The CDR3 totals 16 residues. The ends were cut back, 3 bases at V and 5 bases at J, with 15 bases in the middle. Looked up from germline, CDR1 is KGHDR and CDR2 is SFDVKD. The CDR3 coding sequence is TGTGCCACCAGTGATCCCACCTGGGGCCGAACCGGGGAGCTGTTTTTT. Translated, it gives CATSDPTWGRTGELFF.

The gene calls are TRBV12-5 and TRBJ2-1; no definite D call. V gave up 5 bases and J gave up 8 bases, with 7 bases separating them. This CDR3 region has 11 residues. Germline V lookup: CDR1 LGHNT, CDR2 FRNRAP. The CDR3 here is CASGLTHEQFF. The CDR3 DNA reads as TGTGCTAGTGGTCTTACGCATGAGCAGTTCTTC.

The V and J genes are TRBV2 and TRBJ2-7; 8 nucleotides line up with TRBD2. CDR1 SNHLY and CDR2 FYNNEI come from the germline V gene. CDR3 length: 16 residues. The V and J ends lost 6 bases and 2 bases, in that order; junction bases with no gene match: 12. The CDR3 region is CASRKSVLAETYEQYF. CDR3 DNA sequence: TGTGCCAGCAGGAAGTCAGTACTAGCGGAAACCTACGAGCAGTACTTC.

This clone was observed a handful of times. The chain joins TRBV12-5 to TRBJ2-7, with TRBD2 as a possible D gene (6 bases). Germline CDR1 is LGHNT and CDR2 is FRNRAP. This CDR3 comprises 17 residues. V was pared by 2 bases and J by 3 bases, with 20 bases between. The DNA for the CDR3 is TGTGCTAGTGGTTTGAGTTCACGGGGACTGAGGTACTACGAGCAGTACTTC. Translation gives CASGLSSRGLRYYEQYF.

V gene TRBV9 combines with J gene TRBJ1-3, with D uncertain. With 0 bases removed from V and 3 bases from J, the gap between germline ends came to 13 bases. Germline lookup yields CDR1 SGDLS and CDR2 YYNGEE. The CDR3 runs to 16 residues. CDR3 sequence (DNA): TGTGCCAGCAGCGTAGGGGAGGGAGGATTTGGAAACACCATATATTTT. It encodes CASSVGEGGFGNTIYF.

The rearrangement links TRBV2 to TRBJ2-1; 8 bases agree with TRBD2. Unmatched junction bases numbered 10, after V lost 1 base and J lost 8 bases. Per the germline V gene, CDR1 is SNHLY and CDR2 is FYNNEI. The CDR3 is 16 residues long. The CDR3 is CASSEGRGTSTYEQFF. The DNA for the CDR3 is TGTGCCAGCAGTGAAGGTAGAGGGACTAGTACGTATGAGCAGTTCTTC.

The chain employs TRBV12-5 and TRBJ2-1; no clear D gene. The CDR3 loop spans 14 amino acids. V gave up 2 bases and J gave up 10 bases, with 15 bases separating them. The germline gives CDR1 LGHNT, CDR2 FRNRAP. The CDR3 loop reads CASGLLPEKREQFF. CDR3 DNA sequence: TGTGCTAGTGGTTTGCTACCGGAAAAGAGGGAGCAGTTCTTC.

This chain joins TRBV7-3 and TRBJ2-1, with a possible D match to TRBD1 (6 bases). The V and J ends lost 2 bases and 8 bases respectively, with 19 bases between them. The CDR3 is 16 amino acids. Germline CDR1 SGHTA, CDR2 FQGTGA. CDR3 region: CASSLGARGSNDEQFF. As DNA, the CDR3 is TGTGCCAGCAGCTTAGGCGCAAGGGGGTCGAACGATGAGCAGTTCTTC.

The chain recombines TRBV2 with TRBJ2-5; TRBD2 matches 8 bases. This CDR3 is 16 amino acids long. Looked up from germline, CDR1 is SNHLY and CDR2 is FYNNEI. Losses at the gene ends were 4 bases for V and 3 bases for J; bases not matched to a gene: 10. This CDR3 is CASSGSLSGRKETQYF. CDR3 nucleotide sequence: TGTGCCAGCAGTGGGAGCTTGAGCGGGAGAAAAGAGACCCAGTACTTC.

The V gene is TRBV11-2, the J gene TRBJ2-5; 9 bases match TRBD2. Germline V CDR1 and CDR2: SGHAT, FQNNGV. The CDR3 is made up of 19 amino acids. V lost 0 bases, J lost 9 bases, and 20 bases stayed unmatched. CDR3 in amino acids: CASSLDGGLAGWTPRPQYF. The DNA of the CDR3 is TGTGCCAGCAGCTTAGATGGGGGCCTAGCGGGGTGGACCCCCAGGCCCCAGTACTTC.

Only a few counts were recorded for this clone. The rearrangement links TRBV7-6 to TRBJ1-1; 7 bases map to TRBD1. This CDR3 has 19 residues. Germline CDR1 SGHVS, CDR2 FNYEAQ. V shed 4 bases and J 2 bases; nucleotides not matched to a gene: 19. The CDR3 is CASSSPPRHRGRLNTEAFF. The CDR3 DNA sequence: TGTGCCAGCAGCTCTCCTCCAAGGCACAGGGGAAGGCTTAACACTGAAGCTTTCTTT.